The entry that follows covers one TCR beta chain sequence. The data stem from a study of shared clonotypes between healthy human individuals. Study-wide background: Each donor's CD8 memory used one plate, CD8 naive two, each CD4 subset three.

TCRdb keeps only in-frame clones here, not all; method: immunoSEQ multiplex PCR. The sample holds some 2,400,000 clones; 90% to 97% are singletons and the top ten take more than 0.1%. Deletions cut 3 bases from V and 7 bases from J, with 10 bases between. Germline V CDR1 and CDR2: KGHSH, LQKENI. The CDR3 spans 13 residues. The sequence came from a young man in good health. V is TRBV18 and J is TRBJ2-1; D is undetermined. Source material: naive CD4+ T cells sorted from blood. Documented subset: CD45RA+ positively selected. Written as DNA, the CDR3 is TGTGCCAGCTCACCGACCCAAGGAAATGAGCAGTTCTTC. Protein product: CASSPTQGNEQFF. Combining the CDR3 with reference TRBV18 and TRBJ2-1 gives the whole variable domain NAGVMQNPRHLVRRRGQEARLRCSPMKGHSHVYWYRQLPEEGLKFMVYLQKENIIDESGMPKERFSAEFPKEGPSILRIQQVVRGDSAAYFCASSPTQGNEQFFGPGTRLTVL.